The source of this TCR beta chain is a study of blood T cell repertoires in COVID-19. Background on the study: The United States, Italy and Spain supplied acute and convalescent COVID-19 samples.

In the authors' workflow: Nucleated cell counts were estimated from reference gene primer amplification. Profiled with immunoSEQ multiplex PCR; TCRdb holds only in-frame clones, not every one. That table supplies the V and J calls and clone size; D and trimming were determined from the DNA. The sample shows 110,000 or so clones, 85% to 90% of them seen only once. The CDR3 length is 11 residues. Germline V gene sequence: CDR1 SGHDT, CDR2 YYEEEE. Trimming cost V 7 bases and J 5 bases, with 10 bases left between them. In this sample, this clone turned up a few times. The receptor's source is a man between 70 and 80 years old with active or convalescent COVID-19. This sequence joins TRBV5-6 and TRBJ2-7; a possible D gene is TRBD1 (6 bases). What was sequenced was peripheral blood. The CDR3 sequence is CASQTGNEQYF. The CDR3 region has the DNA TGTGCCAGCCAGACAGGAAACGAGCAGTACTTC.